In this sample, the clone carrying this TCR beta chain is medium-sized. What it binds is unknown. This library used roughly 400 ng RNA and molecular barcoded adaptors spanning alpha/delta and beta/gamma chains. TCRdb re-called the reads through MiXCR, storing one row per CDR3 protein. The top ten clones hold about a sixth of a sample with 62,000 or so distinct CDR3 sequences, under 25% of them seen once. This sample was included in a study of read filtering for tumor transcriptome and immune sequencing. Whole-study findings and limits: RNA-seq captured clonotypes less deeply and reliably than IR-seq.

V was clipped by 6 bases and J by 2 bases; unmatched bases: 7. Looked up from germline, CDR1 is KGHDR and CDR2 is SFDVKD. The CDR3 totals 15 residues. The TCR sequence derives from a donor at least 40 years old with multiple myeloma. The sequenced material came from a population of CD138-negative cells sorted from bone marrow. The V call is TRBV24-1, the J call TRBJ2-7, with 9 bases matching TRBD1. In DNA, the CDR3 is TGTGCCACCAGTACTGACAGGGGGATCCCCTACGAGCAGTACTTC. Encoded protein: CATSTDRGIPYEQYF.